This TCR beta chain was obtained from a study of breast tumors, draining lymph nodes, adjacent tissues. This clonotype has a handful of counts. MiXCR was run by TCRdb on the multiplex PCR reads, yielding one entry per CDR3 protein. Seen here are approximately 230,000 distinct CDR3 sequences, 30% to 35% observed once, and the top ten hold about 3.9%. The germline V gene has CDR1 MNHEY and CDR2 SVGEGT. The CDR3 is 11 residues long. V was shortened by 2 bases and J by 10 bases, with 7 bases between the two germline ends. Breast cancer patients provided tissue from their axillary draining lymph nodes. This TCR was recovered from a female donor with breast cancer. Some clones in this sample may be carry-over from other donors' samples. The chain recombines TRBV6-2 or TRBV6-3 with TRBJ2-3; D gene uncertain. The sequenced material came from axillary lymph node tissue. This CDR3 is CASSYGIAQYF. The CDR3 DNA sequence: TGTGCCAGCAGTTACGGAATAGCGCAGTATTTT.